The rows below give T cell receptor beta chains drawn from one sample of a study of patients and donors after allogeneic stem cell transplantation. Via MiXCR, TCRdb re-called the RT-PCR reads, giving one row per CDR3 protein. The sample shows 200,000 to 250,000 distinct CDR3 sequences, roughly 13% of them seen only once. Sequencing was done on a sample of blood, either unsorted or a sorted T cell fraction (not recorded which). The receptors come from a human donor who was either an allogeneic HSCT recipient or a stem cell or donor lymphocyte infusion donor (not recorded which). It is not recorded whose cells these are; they may come from a transplant donor. Both conserved end residues are part of each CDR3. The order of the fields is clone size, D gene, V gene, CDR3 length, J gene, CDR3 DNA, CDR3 protein. D genes are given only for firm matches. Size tells how often a clone was seen (once, few, many) or the class of an expanded clone, and some rows leave it out.

clone size: few; D gene: TRBD1; V gene: TRBV3-1; CDR3 length: 14; J gene: TRBJ1-2; CDR3 DNA: TGTGCCAGCAGCCGGACAGGCGTAAACTATGGCTACACCTTC; CDR3 protein: CASSRTGVNYGYTF
clone size: NA; D gene: TRBD2; V gene: TRBV5-5; CDR3 length: 18; J gene: TRBJ2-3; CDR3 DNA: TGTGCCAGCAGCTCACTAGCGGGGGGTCGATCACCCACAGATACGCAGTATTTT; CDR3 protein: CASSSLAGGRSPTDTQYF
clone size: few; D gene: TRBD1; V gene: TRBV5-1; CDR3 length: 14; J gene: TRBJ1-2; CDR3 DNA: TGCGCCAGCAGCTTGGGGGACAGGTACTATGGCTACACCTTC; CDR3 protein: CASSLGDRYYGYTF
clone size: many; D gene: NA; V gene: TRBV6-2/TRBV6-3; CDR3 length: 13; J gene: TRBJ2-2; CDR3 DNA: TGTGCCAGCAGAATACAGGATCCCGGGGAGCTGTTTTTT; CDR3 protein: CASRIQDPGELFF
clone size: many; D gene: NA; V gene: TRBV6-5; CDR3 length: 16; J gene: TRBJ1-2; CDR3 DNA: TGTGCCAGCAGTTCCTTAGGGGTGGGAGGGACGTATGGCTACACCTTC; CDR3 protein: CASSSLGVGGTYGYTF
clone size: NA; D gene: TRBD2; V gene: TRBV20-1; CDR3 length: 14; J gene: TRBJ2-1; CDR3 DNA: TGCAGTGCTATTTCAAGCGGGGGGGTATGGGAGCAGTTCTTC; CDR3 protein: CSAISSGGVWEQFF
clone size: NA; D gene: TRBD1; V gene: TRBV7-8; CDR3 length: 15; J gene: TRBJ1-1; CDR3 DNA: TGTGCCAGCAGCTTAGGGAGGGGACAGGGGGCGGGCGCTTTCTTT; CDR3 protein: CASSLGRGQGAGAFF
clone size: NA; D gene: TRBD2; V gene: TRBV6-1; CDR3 length: 16; J gene: TRBJ2-3; CDR3 DNA: TGTGCCAGCAGCGCCGGACTAGCGGGGGGCACAGATACGCAGTATTTT; CDR3 protein: CASSAGLAGGTDTQYF
clone size: NA; D gene: TRBD2; V gene: TRBV4-1; CDR3 length: 15; J gene: TRBJ2-5; CDR3 DNA: TGCGCCAGCAGCCAACATGGGACTACACAAGAGACCCAGTACTTC; CDR3 protein: CASSQHGTTQETQYF
clone size: NA; D gene: NA; V gene: TRBV25-1; CDR3 length: 13; J gene: TRBJ2-1; CDR3 DNA: TGTGCCAGCAGGGAGTCTGGGGGTGGTGAGCAGTTCTTC; CDR3 protein: CASRESGGGEQFF
clone size: NA; D gene: NA; V gene: TRBV7-3; CDR3 length: 14; J gene: TRBJ2-5; CDR3 DNA: TGTGCCAGCAACCAAGGGGGTCCTGAAGAGACCCAGTACTTC; CDR3 protein: CASNQGGPEETQYF
clone size: many; D gene: NA; V gene: TRBV7-3; CDR3 length: 12; J gene: TRBJ1-2; CDR3 DNA: TGTGCCAGCAGCTCGGACGGATATGGCTACACCTTC; CDR3 protein: CASSSDGYGYTF
clone size: many; D gene: TRBD1; V gene: TRBV12-3/TRBV12-4; CDR3 length: 15; J gene: TRBJ1-2; CDR3 DNA: TGTGCCAGCAGTTTATCCGGACAGGGCTGGTATGGCTACACCTTC; CDR3 protein: CASSLSGQGWYGYTF